The next 5 T cell receptor beta chains were all read from a single sample in a study of cytomegalovirus exposure and HLA in healthy donors. PCR was performed using 60 Vbeta and 13 Jbeta primers. This table comes from immunoSEQ multiplex PCR, and its TCRdb copy is limited to in-frame clones, with some not included. The table lists 200,000 or so clones, approximately 79% of them singletons. Sequenced sample: PBMCs. The receptors derive from a girl aged 2-10 years in good health and CMV-seronegative.

The chain recombines TRBV11-2 with TRBJ1-1; D is possibly TRBD1 (6 bases). The V and J ends lost 0 bases and 10 bases respectively, with 12 bases between them. Per the germline V gene, CDR1 is SGHAT and CDR2 is FQNNGV. This CDR3 has 13 amino acids. The CDR3 DNA reads TGTGCCAGCAGCTTAGATAGGAACAGGGCAGCTTTCTTT. Translating it yields CASSLDRNRAAFF.

V is TRBV29-1 and J is TRBJ1-2; 12 bases match TRBD1. V dropped 6 bases and J dropped 8; count of bases not matched to a gene: 19. The CDR3 has 17 residues. Germline V lookup: CDR1 SQVTM, CDR2 ANQGSEA. DNA of the CDR3: TGCAGCGTCCACCCAACTCCGGGACAGGGGGCGGGTGAGGGCTACACCTTC. This codes for CSVHPTPGQGAGEGYTF.

The chain employs TRBV7-2 and TRBJ1-5, with D unclear. The CDR3 totals 14 residues. Trimming removed 1 base from V and 0 bases from J, with 4 bases in between. Germline values: CDR1 SGHTA, CDR2 FQGNSA. CDR3 amino acids: CASSLGLSNQPQHF. The CDR3, as DNA: TGTGCCAGCAGCTTAGGTCTTAGCAATCAGCCCCAGCATTTT.

The chain couples TRBV5-1 to TRBJ2-3, with 8 nucleotides matching TRBD2. The trim removed 0 bases at V and 2 bases at J, leaving 8 bases unmatched. Germline V gives CDR1 SGHRS, CDR2 YFSETQ. The CDR3 consists of 17 residues. The DNA for the CDR3 is TGCGCCAGCAGCTTGGTTTTGGCGGGAGGCCCCACAGATACGCAGTATTTT. As protein: CASSLVLAGGPTDTQYF.

The rearrangement joins TRBV2 to TRBJ2-2; no clear D gene. CDR3 length equals 13 residues. The germline V and J ends were trimmed by 4 bases and 1 base, with 4 bases remaining between them. CDR1 is SNHLY, CDR2 FYNNEI, per germline. The CDR3 DNA sequence: TGTGCCAGCAGTGGCGAGAACACCGGGGAGCTGTTTTTT. It specifies CASSGENTGELFF.